This T cell receptor beta chain was sequenced for a study of blood T cell repertoires in COVID-19. About the study: Sites in the United States, Italy and Spain provided acute and convalescent COVID-19 samples.

In the study's own analysis: Amplification from reference gene primers served as the basis for estimated nucleated cell counts. The method was immunoSEQ multiplex PCR; TCRdb's version includes in-frame clones alone and lacks a portion of them. That table is the source of V, J and clone size, and D and trimming were worked out from the DNA. The data hold under 300,000 clones, with around 86% observed a single time. V lost 6 bases to trimming and J lost 1 base, with 12 bases between them. The CDR3 covers 14 residues. Germline V CDR1 and CDR2: LNHDA, SQIVND (reference sequence). The gene calls are TRBV19 and TRBJ1-2; D might be TRBD1 (6 bases). This clonotype was obtained from an older woman with active or convalescent COVID-19. Sequencing used peripheral blood. CDR3 DNA: TGTGCCAGTAGAAGGGGGAAGGGTAACTATGGCTACACCTTC. As protein: CASRRGKGNYGYTF.